This entry lists 11 T cell receptor beta chains sequenced from one sample in a study of cytomegalovirus exposure and HLA in healthy donors. PCR involved 60 Vbeta and 13 Jbeta primers. Assay used: immunoSEQ multiplex PCR; TCRdb lists only in-frame clones, some missing. This repertoire comprises 40,000 to 60,000 clones; its ten largest clones make up 25% to 30%. The specimen was PBMCs. The origin of the receptors is a man aged 40-50 years in good health and CMV-seropositive.

The V call is TRBV29-1, the J call TRBJ2-1, with TRBD2 identical over 7 bases. The CDR3 covers 10 residues. Per the germline V gene, CDR1 is SQVTM and CDR2 is ANQGSEA. V was clipped by 6 bases and J by 12 bases; unmatched bases: 5. The CDR3 sequence: CSVREGRQFF. In DNA form, the CDR3 reads TGCAGCGTCAGGGAGGGGAGGCAGTTCTTC.

The chain employs TRBV28 and TRBJ2-1; a possible D gene is TRBD2 (5 bases). The CDR3 is 13 residues long. Germline loops: CDR1 MDHEN, CDR2 SYDVKM. V lost 7 bases, J lost 2 bases, and 9 bases lay in between. The CDR3 DNA is TGTGCCAGCACCCGGGGAACCTACAATGAGCAGTTCTTC. Translation gives CASTRGTYNEQFF.

The rearrangement links TRBV20-1 to TRBJ2-7, with 7 bases that match TRBD1. The CDR3 spans 11 residues. Trimming at V came to 5 bases and at J to 5 bases, leaving 3 bases not matched to a gene. CDR1 and CDR2 (germline): DFQATT, SNEGSKA (reference sequence). In DNA form, the CDR3 reads TGCAGTGCTGCACAGGGGAACGAGCAGTACTTC. This encodes CSAAQGNEQYF.

V and J are TRBV9 and TRBJ2-2; 10 bases agree with TRBD1. The V gene end was trimmed by 2 bases and the J gene end by 6 bases; junction bases not matched to a gene: 4. This CDR3 is 15 amino acids long. Germline lookup yields CDR1 SGDLS and CDR2 YYNGEE. The CDR3 DNA is TGTGCCAGCAGCGTCTGGGACAGGGGAGCCGGGGAGCTGTTTTTT. This sequence encodes CASSVWDRGAGELFF.

As concerns this clone: Germline and junction disagree at one end, which may indicate a read error. V usage is TRBV30 and J usage is TRBJ2-3; 7 bases map to TRBD2. The CDR3 sequence is 8 residues long. Germline loops: CDR1 GTSNPN, CDR2 SVGIG (reference sequence). CDR3 coding DNA: TGTGCGGGAGGGTCCCGGAGGTTT. Translation gives CAGGSRRF.

This CDR3 is CASSLAGADTEAFF. CDR3 in DNA: TGTGCCAGCAGCTTAGCGGGGGCTGACACTGAAGCTTTCTTT. The rearrangement links TRBV7-9 to TRBJ1-1, with a possible D match to TRBD1 (6 bases). The ends were cut back, 0 bases at V and 3 bases at J, with 8 bases in the middle. The CDR3 totals 14 residues. Germline V gene sequence: CDR1 SEHNR, CDR2 FQNEAQ (reference sequence).

The rearrangement uses TRBV11-3 and TRBJ2-5; 7 bases are a match to TRBD1. Losses at the gene ends were 0 bases for V and 3 bases for J; bases not matched to a gene: 1. The CDR3 is 14 residues long. Germline CDR1 SGHNT, CDR2 YENEEA. In nucleotides, the CDR3 is TGTGCCAGCAGCTTAGACGGGACAGAAGAGACCCAGTACTTC. Residues: CASSLDGTEETQYF.

CDR3 nucleotide sequence: TGTGCCAGCAGCACCCGGGAGCTTGGGGAGCAGTACTTC. It is translated as CASSTRELGEQYF. This rearrangement joins TRBV7-8 to TRBJ2-7, with D perhaps TRBD2 (6 bases). Germline values: CDR1 SGHVS, CDR2 FQNEAQ. The germline V and J ends were trimmed by 5 bases and 7 bases, with 15 bases remaining between them. CDR3 length: 13 amino acids.

The chain combines TRBV9 with TRBJ2-2; 9 nucleotides align to TRBD2. This CDR3 is built from 16 residues. Trimming removed 0 bases from V and 6 bases from J; junction bases left unmatched: 6. Germline CDR1 SGDLS, CDR2 YYNGEE. The CDR3 DNA follows: TGTGCCAGCAGCGTAGGGACTAGCGCCACCGCCGGGGAGCTGTTTTTT. This encodes CASSVGTSATAGELFF.

The V gene is TRBV6-6, the J gene TRBJ2-4; 9 bases match TRBD1. The V and J ends lost 10 bases and 4 bases, in that order; junction bases with no gene match: 5. There are 13 residues in the CDR3. Germline V lookup: CDR1 MNHNY, CDR2 SVGAGI (reference sequence). CDR3 amino acids: CATTGTGKNIQYF. The DNA of the CDR3 is TGTGCCACCACCGGGACAGGGAAAAACATTCAGTACTTC.

The chain employs TRBV5-1 and TRBJ2-2; TRBD2 might be the D (5 bases). V lost 0 bases, J lost 6 bases, and 6 bases lay in between. CDR1 and CDR2 from the germline V gene are SGHRS and YFSETQ. The CDR3 has 13 residues. This CDR3 reads CASSLVEAGELFF. DNA for the CDR3: TGCGCCAGCAGCTTGGTGGAGGCCGGGGAGCTGTTTTTT.